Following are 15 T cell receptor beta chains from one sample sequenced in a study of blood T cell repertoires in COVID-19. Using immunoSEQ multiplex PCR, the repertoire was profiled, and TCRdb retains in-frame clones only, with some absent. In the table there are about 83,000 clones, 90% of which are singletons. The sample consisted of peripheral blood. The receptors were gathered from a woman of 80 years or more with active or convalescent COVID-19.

CDR3 nucleotides: TGCGCCAGCAGCCAGGGACTAGACCAAGAGACCCAGTACTTC. It yields the protein CASSQGLDQETQYF. The chain couples TRBV5-1 to TRBJ2-5; 8 bases align to TRBD2. The CDR3 consists of 14 residues. Germline assignment: CDR1 SGHRS and CDR2 YFSETQ. Trimming cost V 4 bases and J 0 bases; bases outside gene matches: 2.

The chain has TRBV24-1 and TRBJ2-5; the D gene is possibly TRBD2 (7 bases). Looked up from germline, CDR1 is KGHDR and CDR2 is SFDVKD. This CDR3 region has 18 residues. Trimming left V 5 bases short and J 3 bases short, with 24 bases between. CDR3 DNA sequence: TGTGCCACCAGTGTCCGCATAAGGGGGGGGAACACGAAAGAGACCCAGTACTTC. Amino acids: CATSVRIRGGNTKETQYF.

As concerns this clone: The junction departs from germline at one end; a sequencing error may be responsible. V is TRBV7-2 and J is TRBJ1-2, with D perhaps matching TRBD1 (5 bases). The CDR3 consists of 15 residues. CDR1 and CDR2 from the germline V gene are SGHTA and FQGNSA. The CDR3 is CASSLGGASGYGYTF. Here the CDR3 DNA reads TGTGCCAGCAGCTTAGGTGGGGCGTCAGGGTATGGCTATACCTTC. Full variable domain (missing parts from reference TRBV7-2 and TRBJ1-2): GAGVSQSPSNKVTEKGKDVELRCDPISGHTALYWYRQSLGQGLEFLIYFQGNSAPDKSGLPSDRFSAERTGGSVSTLTIQRTQQEDSAVYLCASSLGGASGYGYTFGSGTRLTVV.

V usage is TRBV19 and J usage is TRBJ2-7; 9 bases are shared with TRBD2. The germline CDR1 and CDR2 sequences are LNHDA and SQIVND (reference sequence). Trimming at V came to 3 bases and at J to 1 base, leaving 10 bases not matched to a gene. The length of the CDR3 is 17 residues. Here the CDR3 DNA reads TGTGCCAGTAGTATGAGAGTGTCTAGCGGGGCATCCTACGAGCAGTACTTC. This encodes CASSMRVSSGASYEQYF.

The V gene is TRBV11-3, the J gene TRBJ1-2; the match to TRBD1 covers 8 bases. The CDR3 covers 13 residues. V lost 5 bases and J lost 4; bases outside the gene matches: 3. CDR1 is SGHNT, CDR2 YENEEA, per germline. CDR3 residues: CASSNDRGYGYTF. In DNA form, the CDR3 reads TGTGCCAGCAGCAACGACAGGGGCTATGGCTACACCTTC.

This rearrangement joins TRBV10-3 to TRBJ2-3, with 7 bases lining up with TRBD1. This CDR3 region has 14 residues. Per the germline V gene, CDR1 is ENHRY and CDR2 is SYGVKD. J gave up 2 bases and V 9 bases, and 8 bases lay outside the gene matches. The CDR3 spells CAIRTGGYTDTQYF. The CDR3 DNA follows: TGTGCCATTCGGACAGGCGGCTACACAGATACGCAGTATTTT.

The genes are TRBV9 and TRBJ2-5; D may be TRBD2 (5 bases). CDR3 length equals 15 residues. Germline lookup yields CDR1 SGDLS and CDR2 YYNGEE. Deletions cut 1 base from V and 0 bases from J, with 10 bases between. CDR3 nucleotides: TGTGCCAGCAGCGTATCAGCGGACTACCAAGAGACCCAGTACTTC. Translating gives CASSVSADYQETQYF.

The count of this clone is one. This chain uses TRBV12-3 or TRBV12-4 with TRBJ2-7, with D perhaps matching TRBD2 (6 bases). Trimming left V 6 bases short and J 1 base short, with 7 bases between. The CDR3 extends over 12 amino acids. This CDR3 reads CASRLASYEQYF. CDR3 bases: TGTGCCAGCAGACTAGCATCCTACGAGCAGTACTTC.

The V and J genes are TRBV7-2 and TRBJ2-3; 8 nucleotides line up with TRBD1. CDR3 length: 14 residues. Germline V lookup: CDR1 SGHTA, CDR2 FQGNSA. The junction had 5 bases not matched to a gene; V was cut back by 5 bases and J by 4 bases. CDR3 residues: CASSAWTGPDTQYF. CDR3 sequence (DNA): TGTGCCAGCAGCGCGTGGACAGGGCCAGATACGCAGTATTTT.

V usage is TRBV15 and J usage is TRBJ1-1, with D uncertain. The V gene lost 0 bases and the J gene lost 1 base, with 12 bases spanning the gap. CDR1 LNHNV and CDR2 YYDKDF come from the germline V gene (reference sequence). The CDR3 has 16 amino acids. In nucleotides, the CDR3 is TGTGCCACCAGCAGAGAATATTCTTCAGAGAACACTGAAGCTTTCTTT. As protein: CATSREYSSENTEAFF.

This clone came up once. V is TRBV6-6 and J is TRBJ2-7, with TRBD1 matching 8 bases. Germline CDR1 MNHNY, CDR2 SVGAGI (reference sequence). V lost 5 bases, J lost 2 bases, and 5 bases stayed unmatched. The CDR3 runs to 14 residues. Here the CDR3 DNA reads TGTGCCAGCAGTACCGGACAGGGTGCCTACGAGCAGTACTTC. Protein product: CASSTGQGAYEQYF.

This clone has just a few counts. The CDR3 here is CASSTRDRPSEQYF. The CDR3 bases are TGTGCCAGCAGCACTAGGGACAGGCCGAGCGAGCAGTACTTC. This rearrangement joins TRBV7-9 to TRBJ2-7; 8 positions agree with TRBD1. In germline, CDR1 is SEHNR, CDR2 FQNEAQ (reference sequence). The CDR3 is 14 amino acids. V shed 5 bases, J shed 6 bases, and the junction held 9 bases outside the gene matches.

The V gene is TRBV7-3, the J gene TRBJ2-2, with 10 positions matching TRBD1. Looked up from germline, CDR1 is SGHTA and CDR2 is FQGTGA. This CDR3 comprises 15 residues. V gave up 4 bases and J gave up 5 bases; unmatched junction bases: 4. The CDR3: CASSSRQGATGELFF. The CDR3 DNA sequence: TGTGCCAGCAGCTCTAGACAGGGGGCGACCGGGGAGCTGTTTTTT. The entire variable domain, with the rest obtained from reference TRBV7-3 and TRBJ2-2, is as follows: GAGVSQTPSNKVTEKGKYVELRCDPISGHTALYWYRQSLGQGPEFLIYFQGTGAADDSGLPNDRFFAVRPEGSVSTLKIQRTERGDSAVYLCASSSRQGATGELFFGEGSRLTVL.

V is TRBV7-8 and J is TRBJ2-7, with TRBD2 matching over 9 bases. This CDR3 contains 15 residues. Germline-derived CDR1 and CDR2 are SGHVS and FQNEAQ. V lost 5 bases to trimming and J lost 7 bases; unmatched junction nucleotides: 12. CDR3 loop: CASSAGRLAGREQYF. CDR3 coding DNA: TGTGCCAGCAGCGCCGGGAGGCTAGCGGGAAGGGAGCAGTACTTC.

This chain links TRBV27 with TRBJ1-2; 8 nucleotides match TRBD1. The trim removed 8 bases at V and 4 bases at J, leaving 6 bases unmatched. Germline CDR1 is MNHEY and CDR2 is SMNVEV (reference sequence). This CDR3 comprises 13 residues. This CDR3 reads CASGGQALYGYTF. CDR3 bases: TGTGCCAGCGGGGGACAGGCACTCTATGGCTACACCTTC.